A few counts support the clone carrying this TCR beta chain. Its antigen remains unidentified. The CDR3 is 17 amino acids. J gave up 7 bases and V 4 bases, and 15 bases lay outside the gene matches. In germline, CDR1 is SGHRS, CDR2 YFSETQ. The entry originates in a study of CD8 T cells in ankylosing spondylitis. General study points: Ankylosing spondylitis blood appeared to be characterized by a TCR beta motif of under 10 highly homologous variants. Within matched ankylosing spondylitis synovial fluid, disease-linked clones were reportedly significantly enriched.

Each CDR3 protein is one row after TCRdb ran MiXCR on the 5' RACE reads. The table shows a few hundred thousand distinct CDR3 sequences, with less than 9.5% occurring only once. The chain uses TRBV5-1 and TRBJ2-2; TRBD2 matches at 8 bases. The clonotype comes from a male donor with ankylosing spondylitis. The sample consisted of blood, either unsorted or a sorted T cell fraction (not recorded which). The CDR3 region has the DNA TGCGCCAGCAGCCCCCCGGGGGCGGGACTAGAACACGGGGAGCTGTTTTTT. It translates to CASSPPGAGLEHGELFF.